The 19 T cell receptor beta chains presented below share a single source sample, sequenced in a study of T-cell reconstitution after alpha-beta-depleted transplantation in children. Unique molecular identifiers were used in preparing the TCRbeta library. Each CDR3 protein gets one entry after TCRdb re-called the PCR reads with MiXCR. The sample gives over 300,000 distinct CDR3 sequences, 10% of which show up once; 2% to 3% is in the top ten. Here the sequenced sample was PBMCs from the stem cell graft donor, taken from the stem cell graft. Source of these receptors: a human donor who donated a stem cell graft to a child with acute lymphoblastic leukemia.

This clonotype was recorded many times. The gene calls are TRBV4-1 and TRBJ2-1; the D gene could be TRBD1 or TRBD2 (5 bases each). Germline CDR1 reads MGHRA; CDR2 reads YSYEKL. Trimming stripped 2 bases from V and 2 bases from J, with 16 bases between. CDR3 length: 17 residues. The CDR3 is CASSQQKTEGPYNEQFF. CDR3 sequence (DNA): TGCGCCAGCAGCCAACAAAAGACAGAGGGCCCCTACAATGAGCAGTTCTTC.

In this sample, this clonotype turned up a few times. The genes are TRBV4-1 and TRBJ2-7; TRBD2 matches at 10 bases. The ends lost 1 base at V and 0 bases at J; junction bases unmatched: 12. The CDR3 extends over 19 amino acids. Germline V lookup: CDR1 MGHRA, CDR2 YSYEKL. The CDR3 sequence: CASSQVARQAGGPSYEQYF. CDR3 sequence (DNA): TGCGCCAGCAGCCAAGTGGCGCGGCAAGCGGGAGGGCCCTCCTACGAGCAGTACTTC.

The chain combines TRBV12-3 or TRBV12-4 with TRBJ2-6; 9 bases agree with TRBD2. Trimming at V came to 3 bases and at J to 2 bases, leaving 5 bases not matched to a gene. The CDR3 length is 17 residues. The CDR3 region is CASSLRLAGTGANVLTF. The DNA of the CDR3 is TGTGCCAGCAGTTTGAGGCTAGCGGGAACTGGGGCCAACGTCCTGACTTTC.

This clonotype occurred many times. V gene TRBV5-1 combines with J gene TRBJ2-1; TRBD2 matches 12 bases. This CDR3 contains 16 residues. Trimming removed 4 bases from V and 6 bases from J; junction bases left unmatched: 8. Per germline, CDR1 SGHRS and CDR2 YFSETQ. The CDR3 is CASSNRGLAGSNEQFF. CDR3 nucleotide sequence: TGCGCCAGCAGCAACCGGGGACTAGCGGGCAGCAATGAGCAGTTCTTC.

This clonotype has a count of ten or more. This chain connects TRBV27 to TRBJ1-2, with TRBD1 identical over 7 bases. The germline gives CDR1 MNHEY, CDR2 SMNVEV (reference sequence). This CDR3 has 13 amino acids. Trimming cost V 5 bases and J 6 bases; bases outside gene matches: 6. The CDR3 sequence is CASSLTGDHGYTF. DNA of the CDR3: TGTGCCAGCAGTCTCACAGGGGACCATGGCTACACCTTC.

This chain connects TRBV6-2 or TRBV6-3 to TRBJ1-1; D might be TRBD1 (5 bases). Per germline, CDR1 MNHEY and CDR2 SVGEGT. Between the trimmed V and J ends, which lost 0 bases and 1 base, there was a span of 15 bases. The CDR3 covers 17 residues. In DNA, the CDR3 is TGTGCCAGCAGTTACTCGGGGGGAAAGGGACGGAACACTGAAGCTTTCTTT. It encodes CASSYSGGKGRNTEAFF.

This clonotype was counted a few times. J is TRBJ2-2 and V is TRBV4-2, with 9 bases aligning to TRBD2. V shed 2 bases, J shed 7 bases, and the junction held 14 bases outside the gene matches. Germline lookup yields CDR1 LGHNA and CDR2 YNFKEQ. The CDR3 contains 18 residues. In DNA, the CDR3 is TGTGCCAGCAGCCAACCTCCGTTTGCGGGAGGGCCCAGCGGGGAGCTGTTTTTT. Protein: CASSQPPFAGGPSGELFF.

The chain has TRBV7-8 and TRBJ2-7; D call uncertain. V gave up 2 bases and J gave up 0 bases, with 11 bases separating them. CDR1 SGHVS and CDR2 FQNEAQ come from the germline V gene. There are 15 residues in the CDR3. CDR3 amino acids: CASSLYQTSSYEQYF. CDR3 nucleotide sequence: TGTGCCAGCAGCTTATACCAAACAAGCTCCTACGAGCAGTACTTC.

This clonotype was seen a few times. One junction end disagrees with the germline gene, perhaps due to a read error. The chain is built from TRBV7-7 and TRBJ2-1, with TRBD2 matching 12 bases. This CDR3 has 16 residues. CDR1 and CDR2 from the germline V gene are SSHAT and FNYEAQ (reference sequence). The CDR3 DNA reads TGTGCTAGCAGCTTATCGACTAGCGGGAGAGGTTTTGAGCAGTTCTTC. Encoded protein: CASSLSTSGRGFEQFF.

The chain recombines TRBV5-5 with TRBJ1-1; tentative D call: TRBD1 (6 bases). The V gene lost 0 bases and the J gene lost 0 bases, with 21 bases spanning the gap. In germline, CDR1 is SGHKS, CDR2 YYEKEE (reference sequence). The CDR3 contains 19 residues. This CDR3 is CASSLVFPGGARMNTEAFF. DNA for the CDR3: TGTGCCAGCAGCTTGGTGTTCCCCGGGGGCGCGAGGATGAACACTGAAGCTTTCTTT.

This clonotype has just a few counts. Here the CDR3 DNA reads TGTGCCAGCATATCAAGATGGAGCTCCTACGAGCAGTACTTC. Encoded protein: CASISRWSSYEQYF. This rearrangement joins TRBV6-2 or TRBV6-3 to TRBJ2-7; D is undetermined. V was shortened by 7 bases and J by 0 bases, with 13 bases between the two germline ends. CDR1 and CDR2 from the germline V gene are MNHEY and SVGEGT. The CDR3 loop spans 14 amino acids.

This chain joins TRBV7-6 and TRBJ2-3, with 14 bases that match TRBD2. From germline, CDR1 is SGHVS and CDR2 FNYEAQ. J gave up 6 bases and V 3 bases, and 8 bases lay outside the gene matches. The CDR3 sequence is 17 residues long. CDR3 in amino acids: CASSFPTSGREGDTQYF. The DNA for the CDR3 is TGTGCCAGCAGCTTCCCGACTAGCGGGAGGGAGGGGGATACGCAGTATTTT.

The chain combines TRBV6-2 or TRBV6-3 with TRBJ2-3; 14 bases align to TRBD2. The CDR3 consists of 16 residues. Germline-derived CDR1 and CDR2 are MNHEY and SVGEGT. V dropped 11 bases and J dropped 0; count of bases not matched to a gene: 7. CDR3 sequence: CALPGLAGASTDTQYF. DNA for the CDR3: TGTGCCCTTCCGGGACTAGCGGGAGCTAGCACAGATACGCAGTATTTT.

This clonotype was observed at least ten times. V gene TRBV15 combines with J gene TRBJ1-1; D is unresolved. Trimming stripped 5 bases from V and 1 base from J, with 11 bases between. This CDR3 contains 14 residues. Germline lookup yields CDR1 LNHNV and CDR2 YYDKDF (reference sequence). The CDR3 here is CATSGSLANTEAFF. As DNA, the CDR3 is TGTGCCACCAGCGGATCCCTGGCGAACACTGAAGCTTTCTTT.

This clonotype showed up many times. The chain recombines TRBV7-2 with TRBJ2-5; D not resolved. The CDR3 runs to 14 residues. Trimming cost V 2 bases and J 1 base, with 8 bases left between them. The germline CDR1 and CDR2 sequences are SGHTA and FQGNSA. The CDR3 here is CASSLNYIQETQYF. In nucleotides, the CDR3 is TGTGCCAGCAGCTTAAACTATATCCAAGAGACCCAGTACTTC.

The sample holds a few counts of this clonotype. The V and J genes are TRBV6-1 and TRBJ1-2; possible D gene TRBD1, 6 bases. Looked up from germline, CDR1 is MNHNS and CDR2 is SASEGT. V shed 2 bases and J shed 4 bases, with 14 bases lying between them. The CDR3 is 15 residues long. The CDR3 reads CASSELGRGLYGYTF. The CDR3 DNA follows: TGTGCCAGCAGTGAACTCGGTCGGGGGCTCTATGGCTACACCTTC.

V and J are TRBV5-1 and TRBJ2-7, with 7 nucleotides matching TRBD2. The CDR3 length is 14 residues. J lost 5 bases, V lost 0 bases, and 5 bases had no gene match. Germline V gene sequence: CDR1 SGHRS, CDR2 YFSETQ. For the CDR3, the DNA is TGCGCCAGCAGCTTGGAGCGCGGGAGCGACGAGCAGTACTTC. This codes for CASSLERGSDEQYF.

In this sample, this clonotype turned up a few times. The CDR3, as DNA: TGTGCCAGCAGCTTAGCCGGACTAGCCCACGAGCAGTACTTC. This codes for CASSLAGLAHEQYF. The chain links TRBV7-2 to TRBJ2-7; 8 nucleotides agree with TRBD2. Unmatched junction bases numbered 3, after V lost 0 bases and J lost 5 bases. This CDR3 region has 14 residues. Germline loops: CDR1 SGHTA, CDR2 FQGNSA.

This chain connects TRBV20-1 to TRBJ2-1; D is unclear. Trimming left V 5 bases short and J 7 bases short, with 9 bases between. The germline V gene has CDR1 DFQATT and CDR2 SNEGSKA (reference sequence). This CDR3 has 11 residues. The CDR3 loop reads CSARVKNEQFF. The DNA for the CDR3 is TGCAGTGCTCGGGTTAAGAATGAGCAGTTCTTC.